This TCR beta chain originates from a study of control samples from healthy donors and cancer patients. V was pared by 1 base and J by 4 bases, with 8 bases between. The CDR3 has 14 amino acids. Germline V gene sequence: CDR1 SGHDT, CDR2 YYEEEE. As to this clone: The same CDR3 arises from other DNA sequences in this sample as well.

Using immunoSEQ multiplex PCR, the repertoire was profiled, and TCRdb retains in-frame clones only, with some absent. The sample lists around 110,000 clones; more than 75% were seen once. Material: blood. The sequence was obtained from a woman in her sixties or seventies in good health. The chain uses TRBV5-6 and TRBJ1-4; D call uncertain. In DNA form, the CDR3 reads TGTGCCAGCAGCTTGAGAGGGAATAATGAAAAACTGTTTTTT. It translates to CASSLRGNNEKLFF.